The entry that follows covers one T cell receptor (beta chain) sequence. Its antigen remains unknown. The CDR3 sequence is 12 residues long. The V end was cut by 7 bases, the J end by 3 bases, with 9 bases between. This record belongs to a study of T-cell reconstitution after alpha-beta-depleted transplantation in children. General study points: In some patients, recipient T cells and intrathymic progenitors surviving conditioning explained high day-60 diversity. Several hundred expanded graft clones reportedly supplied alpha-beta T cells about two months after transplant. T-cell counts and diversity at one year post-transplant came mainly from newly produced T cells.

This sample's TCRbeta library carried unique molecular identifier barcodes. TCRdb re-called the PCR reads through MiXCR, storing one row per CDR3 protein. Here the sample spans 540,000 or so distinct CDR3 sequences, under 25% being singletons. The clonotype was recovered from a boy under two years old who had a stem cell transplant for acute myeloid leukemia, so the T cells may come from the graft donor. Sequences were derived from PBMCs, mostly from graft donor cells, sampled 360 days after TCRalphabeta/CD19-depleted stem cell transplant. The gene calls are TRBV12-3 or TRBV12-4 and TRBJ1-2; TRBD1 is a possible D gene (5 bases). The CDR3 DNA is TGTGCCAGCACCCTGGGGGACTATGGCTACACCTTC. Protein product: CASTLGDYGYTF.